The rows below give T cell receptor beta chains drawn from one sample of a study of T cells after yellow fever vaccination. TCRdb reanalysed the 5' RACE reads using MiXCR and keeps one entry per CDR3 protein. The sample consists of 100,000 or so distinct CDR3 sequences, approximately 9% of them appearing once. The sample consisted of CD8+ T cells not binding an NS4B(214-222) dextramer, sorted from PBMCs, taken roughly 14 days after the first yellow fever vaccination. The receptors here all came from a man younger than 35 who received the YFV17D yellow fever vaccine. Each CDR3 is given with its conserved first and last residue. D genes are given only for firm matches. Clone size, where shown, is once, few, many, or a class for clones that have expanded.

-	TRBJ2-7	TRBV11-2	TRBD1	TGTGCCACAGGAGGGACAGGGGTGGAGGAGCAGTACTTC	CATGGTGVEEQYF
few	TRBJ1-5	TRBV4-1	-	TGCGCCAGCAGCCAAGGAGAGAATCAGCCCCAGCATTTT	CASSQGENQPQHF
-	TRBJ2-1	TRBV27	TRBD2	TGTGCCAGCAGTTCTCCGGGACTAGCGGCGGTAGAGCAGTTCTTC	CASSSPGLAAVEQFF
few	TRBJ1-2	TRBV3-1	-	TGTGCCAGCAGCGAGGGGGTAAGCTATGGCTACACCTTC	CASSEGVSYGYTF
few	TRBJ1-1	TRBV19	-	TGTGCCAGTAGTATAGATCTGACCGGCGGCATGAACACTGAAGCTTTCTTT	CASSIDLTGGMNTEAFF
few	TRBJ1-2	TRBV7-9	-	TGTGCCAGCAGCTTAAGCTCCTCCTATGGCTACACCTTC	CASSLSSSYGYTF
-	TRBJ2-1	TRBV7-6	TRBD2	TGTGCCAGCAGTTTAGGAGCGGGGCGACACTGGTACGGTGAGCAGTTCTTC	CASSLGAGRHWYGEQFF
many	TRBJ2-1	TRBV11-1	-	TGTGCCAGCAGCTTAGGCCGTGCCGTCGTGAGAGCTGAGCCCTACAATGAGCAGTTCTTC	CASSLGRAVVRAEPYNEQFF
many	TRBJ2-1	TRBV10-3	-	TGTGCCATCAGTGACTACGGCATCAACAATGAGCAGTTCTTC	CAISDYGINNEQFF
many	TRBJ2-5	TRBV29-1	-	TGCAGCGTTGTAATTGAGGGTATGGAGACCCAGTACTTC	CSVVIEGMETQYF
few	TRBJ1-2	TRBV7-2	TRBD1	TGTGCCAGCACGGGGGACCCAGGGGGCGGCTATGGCTACACCTTC	CASTGDPGGGYGYTF
few	TRBJ1-5	TRBV7-9	TRBD1	TGTGCCAGCAGCTGGACAGGGACGGATCAGCCCCAGCATTTT	CASSWTGTDQPQHF
-	TRBJ1-6	TRBV6-2/TRBV6-3	-	TGTGCCAGCAGTTACACTTCGCCCGGCTCCTATAATTCACCCCTCCACTTT	CASSYTSPGSYNSPLHF
few	TRBJ2-2	TRBV7-7	-	TGTGCCAGCAGCGATATGAGCGGGGAGCTGTTTTTT	CASSDMSGELFF
-	TRBJ1-5	TRBV4-1	TRBD1	TGCGCCAGCAGCCAGGGACAGGGCAGCTTTTCTCAGCCCCAGCATTTT	CASSQGQGSFSQPQHF
-	TRBJ2-2	TRBV11-2	-	TGTGCCAGCAGTCTGGGGGGGCCCGGGGAGCTGTTTTTT	CASSLGGPGELFF
many	TRBJ1-2	TRBV4-3	TRBD1	TGCGCCAGCAGCCAAGGGACAGGGGGCCCCTATGGCTACACCTTC	CASSQGTGGPYGYTF
-	TRBJ2-5	TRBV19	-	TGTGCCAGTACTTCTATAGGGGGGGCGGGTGAGACCCAGTACTTC	CASTSIGGAGETQYF
few	TRBJ2-2	TRBV6-4	-	TGTGCCAGCAGTGAGGGGGCCACCGGGGAGCTGTTTTTT	CASSEGATGELFF
many	TRBJ1-1	TRBV6-2/TRBV6-3	-	TGTGCCAGCAGTTACGGTCTAAGCAGTGAAGCTTTCTTT	CASSYGLSSEAFF
few	TRBJ2-3	TRBV12-3/TRBV12-4	-	TGTGCCAGCAGTTTACAAGCAGATACGCAGTATTTT	CASSLQADTQYF
few	TRBJ1-5	TRBV27	-	TGTGCCAGCAGTTTTAGCGGGTATCAGCCCCAGCATTTT	CASSFSGYQPQHF
-	TRBJ2-2	TRBV9	TRBD2	TGTGCCAGCAGCGTAGGACTAGCGGGGGTCAACACCGGGGAGCTGTTTTTT	CASSVGLAGVNTGELFF
many	TRBJ2-1	TRBV5-1	-	TGCGCCAGCAGCCCCGGCGGGGGCTTAAATGAGCAGTTCTTC	CASSPGGGLNEQFF
-	TRBJ2-5	TRBV11-2	-	TGTGCCAGCAGCTTAAGGGGGGTGTTGACGGAGACCCAGTACTTC	CASSLRGVLTETQYF
few	TRBJ1-2	TRBV20-1	TRBD1	TGCAGTGCTAGACCCCTTCCCGACAGGGGAGTCGATGGCTACACCTTC	CSARPLPDRGVDGYTF
-	TRBJ2-7	TRBV4-3	-	TGCGCCAGCAGCCAAGATCATGGGAACGAGCAGTACTTC	CASSQDHGNEQYF
many	TRBJ2-1	TRBV12-3/TRBV12-4	-	TGTGCCAGCAGTGGGGATGGAGGGTACAATGAGCAGTTCTTC	CASSGDGGYNEQFF
many	TRBJ2-1	TRBV12-3/TRBV12-4	-	TGTGCCAGCAGTTTAGTGGGGCATGAGCAGTTCTTC	CASSLVGHEQFF
many	TRBJ2-4	TRBV12-5	-	TGTGCTAGTGGTTCCCCTACCCTAGCCAAAAACATTCAGTACTTC	CASGSPTLAKNIQYF
few	TRBJ2-5	TRBV28	-	TGTGCCAGCGGTCTTGAGGTGGAAGAGACCCAGTACTTC	CASGLEVEETQYF